What follows describes a single T cell receptor beta chain. All recovered Cohort 3 donors got two negative PCRs, got clearance, or saw symptom resolution. The data were taken from a study of blood T cell repertoires in COVID-19. Study summary: The analysed material was cDNA or gDNA that came from T cells, B-cell-depleted T cells, or PBMCs.

Authors' data handling: It was from reference gene primer amplification that nucleated cell counts were estimated. Clones were sequenced by immunoSEQ multiplex PCR, and TCRdb holds only the in-frame ones, with some missing. V and J calls and clone size come straight from that table; D and trimming were deduced from the DNA. In the table there are under 300,000 clones, roughly 90% of which are singletons. Trimming cost V 5 bases and J 4 bases; bases outside gene matches: 5. The CDR3 is 14 residues long. Germline V gene sequence: CDR1 SGHTA, CDR2 FQGTGA. V gene TRBV7-3 combines with J gene TRBJ2-5; TRBD1 matches 9 bases. The material sequenced was PBMCs or T cells enriched from blood (not recorded which). This TCR was recovered from a woman between 50 and 59 years old who had recovered from COVID-19. The CDR3 DNA is TGTGCCAGCAGCACAGGGGGCATTCTAGAGACCCAGTACTTC. This gives the protein CASSTGGILETQYF.